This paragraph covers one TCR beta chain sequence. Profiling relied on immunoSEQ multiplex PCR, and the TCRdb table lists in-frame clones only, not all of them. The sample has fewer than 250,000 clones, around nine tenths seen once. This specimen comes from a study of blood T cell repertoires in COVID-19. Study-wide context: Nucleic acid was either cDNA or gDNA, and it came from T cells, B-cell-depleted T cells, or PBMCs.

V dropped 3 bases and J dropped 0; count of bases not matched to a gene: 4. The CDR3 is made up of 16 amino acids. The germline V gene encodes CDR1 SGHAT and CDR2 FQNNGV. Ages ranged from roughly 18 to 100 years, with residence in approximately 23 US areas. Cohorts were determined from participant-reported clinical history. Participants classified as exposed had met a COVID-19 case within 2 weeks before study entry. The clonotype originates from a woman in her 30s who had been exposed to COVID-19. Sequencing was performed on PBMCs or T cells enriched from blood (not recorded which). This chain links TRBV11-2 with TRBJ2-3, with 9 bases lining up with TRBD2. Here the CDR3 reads CASSFRGRVSTDTQYF. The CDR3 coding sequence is TGTGCCAGCAGCTTTCGCGGGAGGGTTAGCACAGATACGCAGTATTTT.